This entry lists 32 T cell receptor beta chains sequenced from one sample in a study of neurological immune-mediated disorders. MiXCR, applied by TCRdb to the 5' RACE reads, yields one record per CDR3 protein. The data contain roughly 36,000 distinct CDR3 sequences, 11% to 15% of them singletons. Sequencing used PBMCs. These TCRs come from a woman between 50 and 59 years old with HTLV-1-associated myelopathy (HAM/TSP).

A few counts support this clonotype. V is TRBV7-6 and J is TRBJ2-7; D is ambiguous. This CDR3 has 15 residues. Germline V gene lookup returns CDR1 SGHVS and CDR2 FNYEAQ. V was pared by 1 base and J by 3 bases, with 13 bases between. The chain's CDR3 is CASSLEDQNDYEQYF. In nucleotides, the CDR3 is TGTGCCAGCAGCTTAGAGGACCAAAACGACTACGAGCAGTACTTC.

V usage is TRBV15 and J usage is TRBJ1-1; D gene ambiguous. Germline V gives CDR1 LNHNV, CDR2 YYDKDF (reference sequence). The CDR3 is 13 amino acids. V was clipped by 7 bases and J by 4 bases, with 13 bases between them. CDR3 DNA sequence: TGTGCCACCACCTTGTGGGTCGGCACTGAAGCTTTCTTT. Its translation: CATTLWVGTEAFF.

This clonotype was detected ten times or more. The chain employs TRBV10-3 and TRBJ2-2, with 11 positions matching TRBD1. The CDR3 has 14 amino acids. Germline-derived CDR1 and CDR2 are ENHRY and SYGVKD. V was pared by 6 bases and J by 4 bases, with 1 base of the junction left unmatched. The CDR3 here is CAIRGTGGTGELFF. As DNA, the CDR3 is TGTGCCATCAGAGGGACAGGGGGCACCGGGGAGCTGTTTTTT.

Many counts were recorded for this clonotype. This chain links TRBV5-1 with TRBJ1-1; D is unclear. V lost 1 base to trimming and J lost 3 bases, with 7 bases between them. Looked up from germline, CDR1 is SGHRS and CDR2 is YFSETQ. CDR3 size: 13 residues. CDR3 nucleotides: TGCGCCAGCAGCTTGAACGGGGACACTGAAGCTTTCTTT. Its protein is CASSLNGDTEAFF. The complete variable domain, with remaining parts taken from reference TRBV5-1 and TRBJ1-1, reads KAGVTQTPRYLIKTRGQQVTLSCSPISGHRSVSWYQQTPGQGLQFLFEYFSETQRNKGNFPGRFSGRQFSNSRSEMNVSTLELGDSALYLCASSLNGDTEAFFGQGTRLTVV.

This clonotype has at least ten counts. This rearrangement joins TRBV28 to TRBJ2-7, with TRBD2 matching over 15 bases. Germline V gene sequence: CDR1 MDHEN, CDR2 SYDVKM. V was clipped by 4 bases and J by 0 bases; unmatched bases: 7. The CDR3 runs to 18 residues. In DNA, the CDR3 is TGTGCCAGCAGTTCCGGGACTAGCGGGGGGCTGAGCTCCTACGAGCAGTACGTC. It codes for CASSSGTSGGLSSYEQYV.

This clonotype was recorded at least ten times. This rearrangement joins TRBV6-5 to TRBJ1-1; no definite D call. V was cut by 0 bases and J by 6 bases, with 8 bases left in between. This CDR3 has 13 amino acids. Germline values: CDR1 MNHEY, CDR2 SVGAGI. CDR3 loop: CASSYSPLAEAFF. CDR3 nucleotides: TGTGCCAGCAGTTACTCTCCTTTGGCTGAAGCTTTCTTT.

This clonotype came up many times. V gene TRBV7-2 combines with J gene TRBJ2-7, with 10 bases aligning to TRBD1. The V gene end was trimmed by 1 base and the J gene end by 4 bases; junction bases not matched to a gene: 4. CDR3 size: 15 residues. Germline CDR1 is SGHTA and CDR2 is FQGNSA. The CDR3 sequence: CASSLGDRGSYEQYF. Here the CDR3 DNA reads TGTGCCAGCAGCTTAGGGGACAGGGGTTCGTACGAGCAGTACTTC.

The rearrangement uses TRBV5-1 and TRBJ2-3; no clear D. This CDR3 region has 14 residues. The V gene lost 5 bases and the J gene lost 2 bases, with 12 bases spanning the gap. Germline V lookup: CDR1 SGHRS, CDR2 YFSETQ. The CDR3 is CASSRDPLTDTQYF. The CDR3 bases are TGCGCCAGCAGTCGTGATCCCCTCACAGATACGCAGTATTTT.

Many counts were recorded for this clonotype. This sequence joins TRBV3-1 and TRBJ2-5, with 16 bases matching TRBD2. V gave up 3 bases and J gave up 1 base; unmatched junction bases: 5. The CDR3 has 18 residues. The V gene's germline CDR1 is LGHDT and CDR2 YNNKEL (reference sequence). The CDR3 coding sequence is TGTGCCAGCAGCCAGTTTGGGACTAGCGGGGGGGCCCAAGAGACCCAGTACTTC. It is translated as CASSQFGTSGGAQETQYF.

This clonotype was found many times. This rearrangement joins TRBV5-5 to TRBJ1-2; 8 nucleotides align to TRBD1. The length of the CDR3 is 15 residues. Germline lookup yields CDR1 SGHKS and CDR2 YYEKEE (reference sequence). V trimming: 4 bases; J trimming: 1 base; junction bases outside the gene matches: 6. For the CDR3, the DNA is TGTGCCAGCAGCCTCGGACAGGGATTTAACTATGGCTACACCTTC. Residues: CASSLGQGFNYGYTF.

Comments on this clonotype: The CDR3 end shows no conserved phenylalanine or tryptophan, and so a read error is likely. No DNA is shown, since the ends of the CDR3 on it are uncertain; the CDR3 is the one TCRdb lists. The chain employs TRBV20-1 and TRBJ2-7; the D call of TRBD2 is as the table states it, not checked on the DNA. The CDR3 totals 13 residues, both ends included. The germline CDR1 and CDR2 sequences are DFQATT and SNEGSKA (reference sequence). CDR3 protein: CSARETSGGPTVL.

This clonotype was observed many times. The CDR3 sequence is CSARDGGITEAFF. The DNA of the CDR3 is TGCAGTGCTAGAGATGGAGGGATCACTGAAGCTTTCTTT. V usage is TRBV20-1 and J usage is TRBJ1-1; D gene uncertain. Germline-derived CDR1 and CDR2 are DFQATT and SNEGSKA (reference sequence). This CDR3 is built from 13 residues. V was cut by 0 bases and J by 4 bases, with 9 bases left in between.

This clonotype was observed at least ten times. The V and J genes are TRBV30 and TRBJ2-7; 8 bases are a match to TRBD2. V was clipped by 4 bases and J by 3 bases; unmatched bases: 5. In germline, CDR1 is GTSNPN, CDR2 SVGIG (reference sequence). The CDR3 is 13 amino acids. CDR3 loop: CAWTGTSHYEQYF. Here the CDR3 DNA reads TGTGCCTGGACCGGGACTAGTCACTACGAGCAGTACTTC.

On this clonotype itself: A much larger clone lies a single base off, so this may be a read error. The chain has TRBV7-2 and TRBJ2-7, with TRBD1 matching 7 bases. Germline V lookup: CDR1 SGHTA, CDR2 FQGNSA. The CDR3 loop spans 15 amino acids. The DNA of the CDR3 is TGTGTCAGCAGCAAAGCCGGGACAGATAACTACGAGCAGTACTTC. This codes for CVSSKAGTDNYEQYF.

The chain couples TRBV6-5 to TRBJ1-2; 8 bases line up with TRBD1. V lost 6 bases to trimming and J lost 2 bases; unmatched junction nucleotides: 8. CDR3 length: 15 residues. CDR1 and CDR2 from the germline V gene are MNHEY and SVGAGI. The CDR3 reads CASSRYWTGNYGYTF. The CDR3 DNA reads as TGTGCCAGCAGCCGATACTGGACAGGGAACTATGGCTACACCTTC.

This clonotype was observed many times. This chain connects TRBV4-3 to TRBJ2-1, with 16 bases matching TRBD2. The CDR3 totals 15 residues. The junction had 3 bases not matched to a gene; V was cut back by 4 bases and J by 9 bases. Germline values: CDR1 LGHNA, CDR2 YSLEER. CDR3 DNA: TGCGCCAGCAGCCTGGGACTAGCGGGAGGGCGTGAGCAGTTCTTC. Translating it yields CASSLGLAGGREQFF.

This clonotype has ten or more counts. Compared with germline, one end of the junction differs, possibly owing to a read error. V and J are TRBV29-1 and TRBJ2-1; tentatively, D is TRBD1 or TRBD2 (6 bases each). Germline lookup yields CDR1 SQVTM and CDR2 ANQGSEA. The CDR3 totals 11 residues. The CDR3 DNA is TGCAGCGTAGAAGGGGGGAATGAGCAGTTCTTC. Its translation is CSVEGGNEQFF.

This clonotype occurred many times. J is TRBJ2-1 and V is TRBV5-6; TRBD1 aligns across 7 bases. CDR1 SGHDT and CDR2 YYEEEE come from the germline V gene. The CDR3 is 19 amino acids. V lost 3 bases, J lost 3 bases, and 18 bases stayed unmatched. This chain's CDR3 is CASSYGDRYNSIIYNEQFF. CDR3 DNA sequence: TGTGCCAGCAGCTATGGGGACAGATACAATTCTATTATCTACAATGAGCAGTTCTTC.

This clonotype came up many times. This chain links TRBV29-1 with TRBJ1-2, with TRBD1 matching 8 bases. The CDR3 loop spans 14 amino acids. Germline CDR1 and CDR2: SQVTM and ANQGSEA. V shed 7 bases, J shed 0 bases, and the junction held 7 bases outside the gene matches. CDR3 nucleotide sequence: TGCAGCGCAGGGGACAGGACAGCTAACTATGGCTACACCTTC. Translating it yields CSAGDRTANYGYTF.

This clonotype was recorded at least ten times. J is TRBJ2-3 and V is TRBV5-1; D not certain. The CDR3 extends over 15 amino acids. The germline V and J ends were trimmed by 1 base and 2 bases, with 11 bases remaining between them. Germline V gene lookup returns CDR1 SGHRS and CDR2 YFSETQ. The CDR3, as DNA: TGCGCCAGCAGCTTGAATCCTGCAAACACAGATACGCAGTATTTT. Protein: CASSLNPANTDTQYF.

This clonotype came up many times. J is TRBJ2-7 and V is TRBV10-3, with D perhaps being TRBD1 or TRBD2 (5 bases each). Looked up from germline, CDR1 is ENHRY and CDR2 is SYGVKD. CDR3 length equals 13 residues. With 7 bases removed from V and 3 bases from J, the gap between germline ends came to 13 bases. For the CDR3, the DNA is TGTGCCATCACTGGGGACGGAAACTACGAGCAGTACTTC. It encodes CAITGDGNYEQYF.

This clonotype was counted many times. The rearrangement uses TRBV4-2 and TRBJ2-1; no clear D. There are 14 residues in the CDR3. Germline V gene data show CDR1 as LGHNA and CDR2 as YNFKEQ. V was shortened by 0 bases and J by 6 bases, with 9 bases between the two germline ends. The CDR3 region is CASSQDITLNEQFF. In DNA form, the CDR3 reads TGTGCCAGCAGCCAAGATATTACACTCAATGAGCAGTTCTTC.

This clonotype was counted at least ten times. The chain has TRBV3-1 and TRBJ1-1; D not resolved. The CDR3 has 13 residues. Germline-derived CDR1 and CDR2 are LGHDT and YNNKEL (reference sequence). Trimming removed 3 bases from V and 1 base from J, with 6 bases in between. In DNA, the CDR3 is TGTGCCAGCAGCCAGACACCGAACACTGAAGCTTTCTTT. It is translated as CASSQTPNTEAFF.

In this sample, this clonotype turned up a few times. The DNA of the CDR3 is TGTGCCAGCAGCTTATTCGCGACAGGGGTCACCGGGGAGCTGTTTTTT. Translating it yields CASSLFATGVTGELFF. This chain joins TRBV11-2 and TRBJ2-2; TRBD1 aligns across 8 bases. Germline trimming cut 2 bases from V and 4 bases from J; bases unmatched to any gene: 6. The length of the CDR3 is 16 residues. The V gene's germline CDR1 is SGHAT and CDR2 FQNNGV.

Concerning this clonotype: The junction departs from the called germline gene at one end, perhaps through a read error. For the CDR3, the DNA is TGTAGCGTTGGAGGACAGGGAGGGGATGAAGCTTTCTTT. The encoded protein is CSVGGQGGDEAFF. The chain combines TRBV29-1 with TRBJ1-1; 8 positions agree with TRBD1. The CDR3 extends over 13 amino acids. Germline CDR1 reads SQVTM; CDR2 reads ANQGSEA. Looking up the rest from reference TRBV29-1 and TRBJ1-1 gives the full variable domain: SAVISQKPSRDICQRGTSLTIQCQVDSQVTMMFWYRQQPGQSLTLIATANQGSEATYESGFVIDKFPISRPNLTFSTLTVSNMSPEDSSIYLCSVGGQGGDEAFFGQGTRLTVV.

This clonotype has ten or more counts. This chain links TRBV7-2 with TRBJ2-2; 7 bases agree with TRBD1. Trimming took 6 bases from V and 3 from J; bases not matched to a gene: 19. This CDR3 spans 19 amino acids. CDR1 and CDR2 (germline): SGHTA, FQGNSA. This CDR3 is CASRVMGKALQGYTGELFF. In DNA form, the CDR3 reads TGTGCCAGCAGGGTGATGGGAAAGGCATTACAGGGGTACACCGGGGAGCTGTTTTTT.

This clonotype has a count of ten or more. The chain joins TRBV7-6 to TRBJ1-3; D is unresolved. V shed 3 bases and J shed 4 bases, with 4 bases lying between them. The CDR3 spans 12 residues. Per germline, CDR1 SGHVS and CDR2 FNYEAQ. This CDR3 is CASSLGGNTIYF. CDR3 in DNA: TGTGCCAGCAGCTTGGGCGGAAACACCATATATTTT.

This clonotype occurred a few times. The CDR3: CASSPSDRVSGYTF. CDR3 DNA: TGTGCCAGCAGCCCCTCGGACAGGGTGTCTGGCTACACCTTC. The gene calls are TRBV6-1 and TRBJ1-2; 8 bases agree with TRBD1. CDR3 size: 14 residues. The germline gives CDR1 MNHNS, CDR2 SASEGT. V dropped 6 bases and J dropped 7; count of bases not matched to a gene: 10.

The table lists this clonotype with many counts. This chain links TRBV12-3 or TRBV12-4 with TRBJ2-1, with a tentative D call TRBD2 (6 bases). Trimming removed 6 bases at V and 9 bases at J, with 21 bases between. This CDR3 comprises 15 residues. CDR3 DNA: TGTGCCAGCAGAGCCCCCGGGGGTATGGGGCGTGAGCAGTTCTTC. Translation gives CASRAPGGMGREQFF.

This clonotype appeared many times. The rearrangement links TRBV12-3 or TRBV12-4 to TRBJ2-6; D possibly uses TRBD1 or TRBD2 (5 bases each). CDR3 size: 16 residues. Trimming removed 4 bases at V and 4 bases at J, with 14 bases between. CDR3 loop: CASSSAGTEGANVLTF. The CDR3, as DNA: TGTGCCAGCAGTTCCGCCGGGACGGAAGGGGCCAACGTCCTGACTTTC.

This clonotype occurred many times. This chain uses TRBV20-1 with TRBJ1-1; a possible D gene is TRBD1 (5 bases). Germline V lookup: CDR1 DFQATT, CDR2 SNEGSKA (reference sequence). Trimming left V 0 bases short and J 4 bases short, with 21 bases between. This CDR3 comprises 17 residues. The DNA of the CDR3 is TGCAGTGCTAGAGATTTTGCTGGGGGGAGCGGCGGCACTGAAGCTTTCTTT. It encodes CSARDFAGGSGGTEAFF.

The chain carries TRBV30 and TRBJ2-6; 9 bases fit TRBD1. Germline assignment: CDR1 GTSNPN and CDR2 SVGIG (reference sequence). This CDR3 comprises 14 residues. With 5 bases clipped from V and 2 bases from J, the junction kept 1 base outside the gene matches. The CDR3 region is CAWGTGTGANVLTF. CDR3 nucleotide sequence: TGTGCCTGGGGGACAGGGACTGGGGCCAACGTCCTGACTTTC.